The 9 T cell receptor beta chains below come from one sample, sequenced in a study of T cells in Graves' hyperthyroidism and ophthalmopathy. Template material for amplifying TCR beta CDR3 regions consisted of RNA transcripts. The TCR CDR3 was amplified in a first-round RT-PCR using the HTBI primer set. MiXCR, applied by TCRdb to the multiplex PCR reads, yields one record per CDR3 protein. The sample consists of around 600,000 distinct CDR3 sequences, approximately 14% of them appearing once. Source material: blood. The receptor source for this set is a woman aged 18 to 35 with Graves' ophthalmopathy.

This clonotype was counted a few times. The chain employs TRBV7-9 and TRBJ1-4; D may be TRBD1 (5 bases). CDR3 size: 16 residues. Germline V gene data show CDR1 as SEHNR and CDR2 as FQNEAQ (reference sequence). V dropped 5 bases and J dropped 0 bases, with 13 bases sitting between them. The CDR3 reads CASSHGADATNEKLFF. DNA of the CDR3: TGTGCCAGCAGCCATGGGGCCGATGCAACTAATGAAAAACTGTTTTTT.

This clonotype showed up just a few times. The chain combines TRBV4-2 with TRBJ1-6; maybe TRBD1 (5 bases). Germline V gene data show CDR1 as LGHNA and CDR2 as YNFKEQ. The CDR3 has 16 residues. The V end lost 1 base, the J end lost 8 bases, and 15 bases lay between the germline ends. In DNA, the CDR3 is TGTGCCAGCAGCCAAGTCGGTAGCAGGGCCGATTCACCCCTCCACTTT. Amino acids: CASSQVGSRADSPLHF.

The chain uses TRBV18 and TRBJ1-2; 10 bases are a match to TRBD1. Trimming at V came to 4 bases and at J to 5 bases, leaving 7 bases not matched to a gene. Germline CDR1 KGHSH, CDR2 LQKENI. This CDR3 is built from 15 residues. The CDR3 DNA reads as TGTGCCAGCTCACAAGGGGACAGGGGAAGTTATGGCTACACCTTC. It specifies CASSQGDRGSYGYTF.

Details on this clonotype: One end of the junction fails to match germline, which may point to a read error. V gene TRBV6-1 combines with J gene TRBJ2-6; either TRBD1 or TRBD2 may fit D (5 bases each). CDR3 length: 15 amino acids. CDR1 is MNHNS and CDR2 is SASEGT in the germline V gene. The CDR3 region has the DNA TGTGCCAGCATCTCGGCGGGCTCTGGGGCCAACGTCCAGACTTTC. This codes for CASISAGSGANVQTF.

This clonotype was seen ten or more times. The V call is TRBV7-9, the J call TRBJ1-5, with D possibly being TRBD1 (6 bases). The V gene's germline CDR1 is SEHNR and CDR2 FQNEAQ (reference sequence). The CDR3 length is 14 residues. V lost 5 bases to trimming and J lost 2 bases, with 10 bases between them. CDR3: CASSPGAGNQPQHF. CDR3 bases: TGTGCCAGCAGCCCAGGGGCAGGCAATCAGCCCCAGCATTTT.

The genes are TRBV7-9 and TRBJ2-3; D may match TRBD1 or TRBD2 (6 bases each). Germline V gene data show CDR1 as SEHNR and CDR2 as FQNEAQ (reference sequence). The CDR3 length is 16 residues. The V gene lost 8 bases and the J gene lost 4 bases, with 22 bases spanning the gap. This CDR3 reads CASGPGGGRWADTQYF. The CDR3 nucleotides read TGTGCCAGCGGCCCCGGGGGCGGACGTTGGGCAGATACGCAGTATTTT.

This clonotype has at least ten counts. The chain combines TRBV7-8 with TRBJ1-5, with D hard to call. V shed 4 bases and J shed 8 bases, with 15 bases lying between them. Germline V gives CDR1 SGHVS, CDR2 FQNEAQ. The CDR3 extends over 14 amino acids. The CDR3 spells CASSSREPAEPQHF. In DNA, the CDR3 is TGTGCCAGCAGCTCCCGGGAGCCGGCTGAGCCCCAGCATTTT.

This clonotype came up many times. The junction departs from germline at one end; a sequencing error may be responsible. The chain uses TRBV29-1 and TRBJ1-1, with D maybe TRBD1 (5 bases). The germline CDR1 and CDR2 sequences are SQVTM and ANQGSEA. There are 11 residues in the CDR3. This chain's CDR3 is CSFDKGNEAFF. DNA of the CDR3: TGCAGCTTTGACAAGGGGAACGAAGCTTTCTTT.

This clonotype showed up many times. The chain combines TRBV14 with TRBJ2-5; 9 positions agree with TRBD2. This CDR3 comprises 16 residues. Germline loops: CDR1 SGHDN, CDR2 FVKESK. J was trimmed by 5 bases and V by 2 bases; bases with no gene match: 9. CDR3 coding DNA: TGTGCCAGCAGCCAAACACTTAGCGGGAGAATCGAGACCCAGTACTTC. Translation gives CASSQTLSGRIETQYF. Looking up the rest from reference TRBV14 and TRBJ2-5 gives the full variable domain: EAGVTQFPSHSVIEKGQTVTLRCDPISGHDNLYWYRRVMGKEIKFLLHFVKESKQDESGMPNNRFLAERTGGTYSTLKVQPAELEDSGVYFCASSQTLSGRIETQYFGPGTRLLVL.